The 30 T cell receptor beta chains presented below share a single source sample, sequenced in a study of immune aging and cytomegalovirus after organ transplant. Their target antigens are unknown. BD Rhapsody targeted mRNA and AbSeq chemistry was used for microwell cell capture and library preparation. TCRdb called the single-cell sequencing reads again in MiXCR, with one record for every CDR3 protein. The repertoire holds approximately 22,000 distinct CDR3 sequences, approximately 34% seen once, with less than 30% in the top ten. Time point given: five sample-tagged time points from pre-transplant (day -1) to day 368 post-transplant, pooled. The specimen was CMV peptide-activated CD4+ and CD8+ T cells sorted from blood, collected at five time points, pooled. As for subset: sorted CD8+CD137+ and CD4+CD154+ T cells after less than 15 h CMV IE-1 peptide stimulation. Source of these receptors: a female donor who had a heart transplant and CMV viremia.

The V gene is TRBV27, the J gene TRBJ2-3; D unresolved. Trimming removed 5 bases at V and 4 bases at J, with 7 bases between. The germline V gene has CDR1 MNHEY and CDR2 SMNVEV (reference sequence). There are 12 residues in the CDR3. The CDR3 DNA sequence: TGTGCCAGCAGTCCCAGCGCAGATACGCAGTATTTT. Protein product: CASSPSADTQYF.

This clonotype was counted a few times. This rearrangement joins TRBV6-2 or TRBV6-3 to TRBJ2-1; no firm D call. Between the trimmed V and J ends, which lost 7 bases and 9 bases, there was a span of 16 bases. CDR1 and CDR2 from the germline V gene are MNHEY and SVGEGT. This CDR3 has 13 amino acids. In DNA, the CDR3 is TGTGCCAGCAACTTCCCCGGAGAGGTTGAGCAGTTCTTC. Translation gives CASNFPGEVEQFF.

This clonotype was recorded a few times. The chain has TRBV7-9 and TRBJ2-2, with TRBD1 identical over 8 bases. The CDR3 contains 16 residues. Germline CDR1 and CDR2: SEHNR and FQNEAQ (reference sequence). J was trimmed by 1 base and V by 5 bases; bases with no gene match: 6. CDR3 sequence: CASSAGQGMNTGELFF. The CDR3 bases are TGTGCCAGCAGCGCCGGACAGGGAATGAACACCGGGGAGCTGTTTTTT.

This clonotype was counted between two and nine times. The genes are TRBV29-1 and TRBJ2-3, with TRBD2 matching 14 bases. Germline V gene lookup returns CDR1 SQVTM and CDR2 ANQGSEA. The CDR3 covers 15 residues. Trimming removed 3 bases from V and 5 bases from J; junction bases left unmatched: 4. CDR3 amino acids: CSVEGLAGDGDTQYF. The CDR3 region has the DNA TGCAGCGTTGAGGGACTAGCGGGAGATGGAGATACGCAGTATTTT.

This clonotype came up many times. V gene TRBV5-1 combines with J gene TRBJ2-1, with TRBD1 matching over 8 bases. CDR1 is SGHRS, CDR2 YFSETQ, per germline. The junction had 2 bases not matched to a gene; V was cut back by 4 bases and J by 5 bases. There are 13 residues in the CDR3. DNA of the CDR3: TGCGCCAGCAGCCAGGGACAGGACAATGAGCAGTTCTTC. Its translation: CASSQGQDNEQFF.

This clonotype has a handful of counts. The chain recombines TRBV30 with TRBJ1-2; D is unresolved. Trimming removed 3 bases at V and 4 bases at J, with 12 bases between. The CDR3 runs to 13 residues. Per germline, CDR1 GTSNPN and CDR2 SVGIG (reference sequence). The CDR3 loop is CAWRARETYGYTF. Written as DNA, the CDR3 is TGTGCCTGGAGAGCCCGGGAAACCTATGGCTACACCTTC.

This rearrangement joins TRBV11-2 to TRBJ2-7; 11 nucleotides align to TRBD2. CDR1 is SGHAT, CDR2 FQNNGV, per germline. This CDR3 has 14 residues. The V and J ends lost 3 bases and 6 bases, in that order; junction bases with no gene match: 4. The CDR3 sequence: CASSLTSGTIEQYF. CDR3 DNA sequence: TGTGCCAGCAGCTTGACTAGCGGGACAATCGAGCAGTACTTC.

Many counts were recorded for this clonotype. The chain employs TRBV6-6 and TRBJ2-7; TRBD2 is a possible D gene (5 bases). Germline CDR1 is MNHNY and CDR2 is SVGAGI (reference sequence). This CDR3 contains 15 residues. Deletions cut 0 bases from V and 4 bases from J, with 13 bases between. DNA for the CDR3: TGTGCCAGCAGTTACTCGTCGAGCGGAGGTTACGAGCAGTACTTC. Its protein product is CASSYSSSGGYEQYF.

The CDR3 is CCVRQGVNTEAFF. In nucleotides, the CDR3 is TGCTGTGTTCGACAGGGAGTGAACACTGAAGCTTTCTTT. This chain connects TRBV20-1 to TRBJ1-1; 7 nucleotides match TRBD1. CDR1 is DFQATT and CDR2 is SNEGSKA in the germline V gene (reference sequence). The CDR3 covers 13 residues.

This clonotype counts as medium-sized. This rearrangement joins TRBV7-9 to TRBJ2-7; D is unclear. This CDR3 comprises 11 residues. CDR1 is SEHNR and CDR2 is FQNEAQ in the germline V gene (reference sequence). Trimming took 4 bases from V and 4 from J, leaving 5 bases between them. In DNA, the CDR3 is TGTGCCAGCAGCTCAGAGTACGAGCAGTACTTC. Translated, it gives CASSSEYEQYF.

Many counts were recorded for this clonotype. J is TRBJ2-7 and V is TRBV9; D call uncertain. Germline assignment: CDR1 SGDLS and CDR2 YYNGEE. The V gene lost 3 bases and the J gene lost 0 bases, with 7 bases spanning the gap. The CDR3 loop spans 13 amino acids. The CDR3 DNA is TGTGCCAGCAGCGGTAGGAGCTCCTACGAGCAGTACTTC. This codes for CASSGRSSYEQYF.

To note about this clonotype: The junction shows a germline mismatch at one end, possibly a read error. J is TRBJ2-2 and V is TRBV15; weak D call: TRBD1 (5 bases). Germline V lookup: CDR1 LNHNV, CDR2 YYDKDF (reference sequence). This CDR3 has 17 residues. This chain's CDR3 is CATGRDFGHSLTGELFF. CDR3 sequence (DNA): TGTGCCACCGGCAGGGATTTTGGCCACTCGCTAACCGGGGAGCTGTTTTTT.

CDR3 loop: CASSPSALARTDTQYF. CDR3 nucleotides: TGTGCCAGCTCACCCTCCGCCCTAGCGCGCACAGATACGCAGTATTTT. The chain links TRBV18 to TRBJ2-3; possible D gene TRBD2, 6 bases. The V and J ends lost 3 bases and 1 base respectively, with 14 bases between them. Per the germline V gene, CDR1 is KGHSH and CDR2 is LQKENI. This CDR3 spans 16 amino acids.

This clonotype was picked up a small number of times. The chain carries TRBV6-4 and TRBJ2-3, with D perhaps assigned TRBD1 or TRBD2 (6 bases each). This CDR3 region has 15 residues. Germline V gives CDR1 MRHNA, CDR2 SNTAGT. Trimming cost V 0 bases and J 7 bases, with 14 bases left between them. The CDR3 DNA is TGTGCCAGCAGTGACTCGAGTAAAGGGGGGCATACGCAGTATTTT. This sequence encodes CASSDSSKGGHTQYF.

The CDR3, as DNA: TGTGCCAGCAGTTACCCGAACGGGGGGCGATACAATGAGCAGTTCTTC. Residues: CASSYPNGGRYNEQFF. The chain employs TRBV6-2 or TRBV6-3 and TRBJ2-1; perhaps TRBD2 as D (7 bases). V lost 2 bases to trimming and J lost 4 bases, with 15 bases between them. In germline, CDR1 is MNHEY, CDR2 SVGEGT. This CDR3 spans 16 amino acids.

J is TRBJ2-7 and V is TRBV7-2; 7 bases match TRBD1. The J segment lost 6 bases and the V segment lost 1 base, leaving 15 bases of the junction unmatched. Germline V gene lookup returns CDR1 SGHTA and CDR2 FQGNSA. The length of the CDR3 is 17 residues. DNA of the CDR3: TGTGCCAGCAGCTTAGATCGGTTTATGGGACAGCCCCCCGAGCAGTACTTC. Its translation: CASSLDRFMGQPPEQYF.

The rearrangement joins TRBV7-2 to TRBJ1-2, with TRBD1 identical over 8 bases. The germline gives CDR1 SGHTA, CDR2 FQGNSA. The CDR3 extends over 15 amino acids. Trimming took 1 base from V and 3 from J; bases not matched to a gene: 4. The CDR3 DNA is TGTGCCAGCAGCTTAGGCCCGACAGGGGACTATGGCTACACCTTC. Translating it yields CASSLGPTGDYGYTF. The variable domain in full, completed from reference TRBV7-2 and TRBJ1-2, reads GAGVSQSPSNKVTEKGKDVELRCDPISGHTALYWYRQSLGQGLEFLIYFQGNSAPDKSGLPSDRFSAERTGGSVSTLTIQRTQQEDSAVYLCASSLGPTGDYGYTFGSGTRLTVV.

The chain couples TRBV7-2 to TRBJ1-6; weak D call: TRBD1 (5 bases). There are 14 residues in the CDR3. Germline CDR1 SGHTA, CDR2 FQGNSA. The V and J ends lost 6 bases and 7 bases respectively, with 13 bases between them. The CDR3 loop reads CASRRGTQNSPLHF. CDR3 in DNA: TGTGCCAGCAGACGAGGGACGCAGAATTCACCCCTCCACTTT.

The chain recombines TRBV30 with TRBJ2-5; 7 nucleotides align to TRBD2. CDR3 length: 15 residues. V gave up 1 base and J gave up 5 bases; unmatched junction bases: 10. Germline V gene sequence: CDR1 GTSNPN, CDR2 SVGIG (reference sequence). DNA for the CDR3: TGTGCCTGGAGTGGAAGGGCAGCGGGATATGAGACCCAGTACTTC. Amino acid sequence: CAWSGRAAGYETQYF.

This clonotype has more than one count but fewer than ten. J is TRBJ1-1 and V is TRBV10-3, with D perhaps TRBD1 (5 bases). The ends were cut back, 10 bases at V and 5 bases at J, with 23 bases in the middle. The germline V gene has CDR1 ENHRY and CDR2 SYGVKD. The CDR3 loop spans 15 amino acids. This CDR3 is CATLGQGNFGTEAFF. The CDR3 bases are TGTGCCACACTGGGGCAGGGCAACTTTGGAACTGAAGCTTTCTTT.

This clonotype has just a few counts. A much larger clonotype is one base distant, so this may be a read error. The chain uses TRBV11-3 and TRBJ2-7, with unresolved D. The CDR3 runs to 14 residues. V was trimmed by 6 bases and J by 5 bases, leaving 17 bases between them. Germline loops: CDR1 SGHNT, CDR2 YENEEA. CDR3 DNA sequence: TGTGCCAGCAGTCCCCGGATTCCCGATAACGAGCAGTACTTC. Translation gives CASSPRIPDNEQYF.

J is TRBJ2-7 and V is TRBV7-2; 9 bases map to TRBD2. This CDR3 region has 16 residues. Germline loops: CDR1 SGHTA, CDR2 FQGNSA. Germline trimming cut 7 bases from V and 2 bases from J; bases unmatched to any gene: 12. CDR3 DNA sequence: TGTGCCAGCACCCCAGGGGTAGGCGGGGGGGCCTACGAGCAGTACTTC. Translation: CASTPGVGGGAYEQYF.

The chain uses TRBV6-6 and TRBJ2-7; 11 positions match TRBD1. The CDR3 has 15 amino acids. Germline V gene sequence: CDR1 MNHNY, CDR2 SVGAGI (reference sequence). V dropped 0 bases and J dropped 2; count of bases not matched to a gene: 0. The CDR3 protein is CASSYSGQGAYEQYF. For the CDR3, the DNA is TGTGCCAGCAGTTACTCGGGACAGGGGGCCTACGAGCAGTACTTC.

This clonotype was observed a few times. This chain uses TRBV30 with TRBJ2-5; perhaps TRBD2 as D (6 bases). Per germline, CDR1 GTSNPN and CDR2 SVGIG (reference sequence). Trimming pared 7 bases from V and 2 bases from J, leaving 11 bases between. The CDR3 is made up of 12 amino acids. The CDR3 DNA is TGTGCCTCTGACCGGGGGCAAGAGACCCAGTACTTC. Translated, it gives CASDRGQETQYF.

This clonotype was seen more than once but under ten times. The chain links TRBV11-2 to TRBJ1-5; 8 bases align to TRBD1. This CDR3 comprises 15 residues. The germline CDR1 and CDR2 sequences are SGHAT and FQNNGV. With V trimmed by 3 bases and J by 7 bases, 8 bases remained unmatched. CDR3 loop: CASSFQGQEKQPQHF. In DNA form, the CDR3 reads TGTGCCAGCAGCTTCCAGGGACAGGAGAAGCAGCCCCAGCATTTT.

The rearrangement links TRBV6-2 or TRBV6-3 to TRBJ1-1; unclear D gene. Trimming took 5 bases from V and 1 from J, leaving 8 bases between them. The CDR3 totals 13 residues. CDR1 and CDR2 (germline): MNHEY, SVGEGT. CDR3 DNA: TGTGCCAGCAGTCCCCGGGAGAACACTGAAGCTTTCTTT. Translating gives CASSPRENTEAFF.

CDR3 in amino acids: CAWRSGYRAFF. The CDR3 nucleotides read TGTGCCTGGAGGTCTGGGTATCGGGCTTTCTTT. This chain uses TRBV30 with TRBJ1-1; D uncertain. Germline CDR1 is GTSNPN and CDR2 is SVGIG (reference sequence). The CDR3 has 11 amino acids. With 3 bases removed from V and 11 bases from J, the gap between germline ends came to 13 bases.

Only a few counts were recorded for this clonotype. The J gene is TRBJ2-1, the V gene TRBV5-1, with a possible D match to TRBD1 (6 bases). Germline V lookup: CDR1 SGHRS, CDR2 YFSETQ. This CDR3 is 15 amino acids long. V lost 2 bases and J 4 bases, leaving 13 bases between the germline ends. This CDR3 reads CASSFGGADYNEQFF. CDR3 in DNA: TGCGCCAGCAGCTTTGGGGGCGCAGATTACAATGAGCAGTTCTTC.

This chain links TRBV7-3 with TRBJ2-1; D might be TRBD1 or TRBD2, each matching 5 bases. The CDR3 runs to 14 residues. Germline V gene sequence: CDR1 SGHTA, CDR2 FQGTGA. Trimming shortened V by 1 base and J by 6 bases, and 10 bases separated the two germline ends. Here the CDR3 reads CASSLSRGTNEQFF. The CDR3 DNA reads TGTGCCAGCAGCTTAAGTCGGGGCACCAATGAGCAGTTCTTC.

This clonotype was counted a few times. This is likely a read error, given that the CDR3 carries no conserved phenylalanine or tryptophan at its end. J is TRBJ2-1 and V is TRBV28, with D unclear. This CDR3 region has 11 residues. Germline CDR1 MDHEN, CDR2 SYDVKM. V gave up 6 bases and J gave up 7 bases, with 7 bases separating them. This CDR3 is CASSLRNEQFL. In DNA form, the CDR3 reads TGTGCCAGCAGCTTGAGGAATGAGCAGTTCCTC.